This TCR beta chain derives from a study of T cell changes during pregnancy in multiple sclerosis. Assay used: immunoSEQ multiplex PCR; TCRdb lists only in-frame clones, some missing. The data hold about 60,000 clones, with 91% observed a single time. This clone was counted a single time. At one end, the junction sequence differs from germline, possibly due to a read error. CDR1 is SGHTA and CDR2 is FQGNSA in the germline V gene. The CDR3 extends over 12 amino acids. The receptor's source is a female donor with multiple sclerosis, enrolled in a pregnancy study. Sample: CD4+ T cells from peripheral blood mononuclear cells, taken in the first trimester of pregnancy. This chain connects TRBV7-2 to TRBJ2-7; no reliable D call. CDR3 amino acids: CASSFSGYGQYF. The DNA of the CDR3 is TGTGCCAGCAGCTTTTCCGGGTACGGGCAGTACTTC.